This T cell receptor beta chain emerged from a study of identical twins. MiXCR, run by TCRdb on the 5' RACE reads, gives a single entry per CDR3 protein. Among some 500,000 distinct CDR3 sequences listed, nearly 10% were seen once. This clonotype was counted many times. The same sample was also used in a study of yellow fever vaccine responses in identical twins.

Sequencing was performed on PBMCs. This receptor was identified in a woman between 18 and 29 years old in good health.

This CDR3 reads CASSSGQGLHPNTGELFF. The CDR3 DNA reads TGTGCCAGCAGCTCTGGACAGGGCCTACACCCGAACACCGGGGAGCTGTTTTTT. This chain joins TRBV5-6 and TRBJ2-2, with TRBD1 matching 8 bases. The CDR3 contains 18 residues. Per the germline V gene, CDR1 is SGHDT and CDR2 is YYEEEE. V shed 3 bases, J shed 0 bases, and the junction held 10 bases outside the gene matches.